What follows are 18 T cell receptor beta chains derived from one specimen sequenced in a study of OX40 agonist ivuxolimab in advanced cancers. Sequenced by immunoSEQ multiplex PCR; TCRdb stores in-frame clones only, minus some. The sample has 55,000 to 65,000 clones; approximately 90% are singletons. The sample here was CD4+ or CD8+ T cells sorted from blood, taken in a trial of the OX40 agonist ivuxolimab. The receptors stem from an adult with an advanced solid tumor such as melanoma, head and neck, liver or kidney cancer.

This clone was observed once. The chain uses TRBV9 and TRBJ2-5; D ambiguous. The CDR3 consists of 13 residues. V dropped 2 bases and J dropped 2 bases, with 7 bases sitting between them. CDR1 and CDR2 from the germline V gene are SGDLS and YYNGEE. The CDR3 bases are TGTGCCAGCAGCGTGTCGGCGCAAGAGACCCAGTACTTC. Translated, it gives CASSVSAQETQYF. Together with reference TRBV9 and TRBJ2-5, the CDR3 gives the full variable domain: DSGVTQTPKHLITATGQRVTLRCSPRSGDLSVYWYQQSLDQGLQFLIQYYNGEERAKGNILERFSAQQFPDLHSELNLSSLELGDSALYFCASSVSAQETQYFGPGTRLLVL.

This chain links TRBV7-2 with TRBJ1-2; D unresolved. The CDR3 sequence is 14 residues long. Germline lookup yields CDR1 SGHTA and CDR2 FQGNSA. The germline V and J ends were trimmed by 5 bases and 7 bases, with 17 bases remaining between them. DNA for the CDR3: TGTGCCAGCAGCCTAGGAAGGAGCCCGGGTGGCTACACCTTC. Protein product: CASSLGRSPGGYTF.

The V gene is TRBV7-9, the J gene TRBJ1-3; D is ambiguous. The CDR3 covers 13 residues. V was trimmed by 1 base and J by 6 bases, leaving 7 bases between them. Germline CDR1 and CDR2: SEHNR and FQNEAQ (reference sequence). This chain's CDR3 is CASSLGTANTIYF. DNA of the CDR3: TGTGCCAGCAGCTTAGGCACAGCAAACACCATATATTTT.

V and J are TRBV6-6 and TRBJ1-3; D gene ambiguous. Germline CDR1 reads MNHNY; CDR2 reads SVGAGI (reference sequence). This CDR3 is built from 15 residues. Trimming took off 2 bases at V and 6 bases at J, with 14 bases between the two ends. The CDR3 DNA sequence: TGTGCCAGCAGTTACACCGCCACAGTCTCAAACACCATATATTTT. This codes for CASSYTATVSNTIYF.

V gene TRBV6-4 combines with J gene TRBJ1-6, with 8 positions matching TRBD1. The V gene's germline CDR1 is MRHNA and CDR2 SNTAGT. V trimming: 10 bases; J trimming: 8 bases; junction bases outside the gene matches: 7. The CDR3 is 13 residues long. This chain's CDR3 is CATSDREDSPLHF. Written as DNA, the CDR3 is TGTGCCACTTCGGACAGGGAAGATTCACCCCTCCACTTT.

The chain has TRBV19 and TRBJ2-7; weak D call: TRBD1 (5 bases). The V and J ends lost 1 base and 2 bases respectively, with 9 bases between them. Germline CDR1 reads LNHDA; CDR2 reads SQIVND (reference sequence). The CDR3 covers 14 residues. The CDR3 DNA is TGTGCCAGTAGTATAGGGCAGGGCACCTACGAGCAGTACTTC. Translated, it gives CASSIGQGTYEQYF.

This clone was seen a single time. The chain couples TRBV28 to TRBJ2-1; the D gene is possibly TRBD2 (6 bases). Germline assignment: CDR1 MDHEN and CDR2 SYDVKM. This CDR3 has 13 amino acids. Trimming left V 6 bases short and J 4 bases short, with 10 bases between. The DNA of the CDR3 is TGTGCCAGCAGCTACGGGGGTTACAATGAGCAGTTCTTC. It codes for CASSYGGYNEQFF.

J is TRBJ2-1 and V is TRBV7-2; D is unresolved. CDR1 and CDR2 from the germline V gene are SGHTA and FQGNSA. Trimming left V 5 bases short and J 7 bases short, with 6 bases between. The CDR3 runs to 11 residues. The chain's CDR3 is CASSTRNEQFF. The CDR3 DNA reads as TGTGCCAGCAGCACGAGGAATGAGCAGTTCTTC. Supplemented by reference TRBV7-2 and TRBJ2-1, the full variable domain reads GAGVSQSPSNKVTEKGKDVELRCDPISGHTALYWYRQSLGQGLEFLIYFQGNSAPDKSGLPSDRFSAERTGGSVSTLTIQRTQQEDSAVYLCASSTRNEQFFGPGTRLTVL.

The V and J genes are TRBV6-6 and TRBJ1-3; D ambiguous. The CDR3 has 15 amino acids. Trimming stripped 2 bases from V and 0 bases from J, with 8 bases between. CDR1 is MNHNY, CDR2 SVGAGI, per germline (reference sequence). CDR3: CASSYVANSGNTIYF. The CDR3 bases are TGTGCCAGCAGTTACGTGGCCAACTCTGGAAACACCATATATTTT.

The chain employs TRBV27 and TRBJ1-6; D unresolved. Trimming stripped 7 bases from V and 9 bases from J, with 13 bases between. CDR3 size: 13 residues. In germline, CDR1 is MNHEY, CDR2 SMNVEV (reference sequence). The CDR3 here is CASMPSASSPLHF. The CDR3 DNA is TGTGCCAGCATGCCGTCAGCCTCTTCACCCCTCCACTTT.

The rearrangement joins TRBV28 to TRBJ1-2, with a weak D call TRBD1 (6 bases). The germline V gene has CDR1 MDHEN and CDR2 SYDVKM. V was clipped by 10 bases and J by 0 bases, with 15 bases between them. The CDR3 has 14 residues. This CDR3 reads CATVVDSTNYGYTF. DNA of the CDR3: TGTGCCACCGTCGTGGACAGCACTAACTATGGCTACACCTTC.

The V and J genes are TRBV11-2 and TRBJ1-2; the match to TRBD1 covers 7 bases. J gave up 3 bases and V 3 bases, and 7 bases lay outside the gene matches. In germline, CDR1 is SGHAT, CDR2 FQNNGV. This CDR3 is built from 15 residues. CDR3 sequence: CASSFYDRAHYGYTF. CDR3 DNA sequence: TGTGCCAGCAGCTTCTACGACAGGGCCCACTATGGCTACACCTTC. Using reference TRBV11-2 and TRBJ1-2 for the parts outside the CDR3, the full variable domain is EAGVAQSPRYKIIEKRQSVAFWCNPISGHATLYWYQQILGQGPKLLIQFQNNGVVDDSQLPKDRFSAERLKGVDSTLKIQPAKLEDSAVYLCASSFYDRAHYGYTFGSGTRLTVV.

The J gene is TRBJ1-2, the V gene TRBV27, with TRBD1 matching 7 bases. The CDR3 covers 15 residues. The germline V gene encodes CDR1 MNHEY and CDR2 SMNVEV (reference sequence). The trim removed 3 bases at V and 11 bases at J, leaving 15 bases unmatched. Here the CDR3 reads CASSFSIGQALSYTF. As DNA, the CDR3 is TGTGCCAGCAGTTTCTCGATTGGACAGGCTTTGAGTTACACCTTC.

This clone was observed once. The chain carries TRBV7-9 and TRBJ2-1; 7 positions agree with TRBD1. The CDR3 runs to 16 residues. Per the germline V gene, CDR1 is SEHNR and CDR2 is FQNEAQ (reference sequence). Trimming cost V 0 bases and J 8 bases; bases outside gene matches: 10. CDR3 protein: CASSLADSGGWDEQFF. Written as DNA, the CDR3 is TGTGCCAGCAGCTTAGCGGACTCAGGGGGTTGGGATGAGCAGTTCTTC.

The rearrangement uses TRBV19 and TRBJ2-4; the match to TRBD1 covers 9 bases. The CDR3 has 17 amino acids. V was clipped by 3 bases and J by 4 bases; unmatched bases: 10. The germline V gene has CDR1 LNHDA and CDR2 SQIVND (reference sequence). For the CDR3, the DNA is TGTGCCAGTAGTATTTATCGACAGGGGGGTTTGAAAAACATTCAGTACTTC. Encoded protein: CASSIYRQGGLKNIQYF.

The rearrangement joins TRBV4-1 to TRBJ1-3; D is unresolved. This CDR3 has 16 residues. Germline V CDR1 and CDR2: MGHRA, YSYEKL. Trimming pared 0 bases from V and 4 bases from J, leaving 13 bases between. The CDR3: CASSQDDWVGGNTIYF. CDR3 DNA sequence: TGCGCCAGCAGCCAAGATGACTGGGTGGGCGGAAACACCATATATTTT.

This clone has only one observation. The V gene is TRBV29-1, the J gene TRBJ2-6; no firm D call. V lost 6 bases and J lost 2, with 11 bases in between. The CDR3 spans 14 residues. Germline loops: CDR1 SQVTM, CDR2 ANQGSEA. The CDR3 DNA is TGCAGCGTCGCCGACAACCCTGGGGCCAACGTCCTGACTTTC. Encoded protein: CSVADNPGANVLTF.

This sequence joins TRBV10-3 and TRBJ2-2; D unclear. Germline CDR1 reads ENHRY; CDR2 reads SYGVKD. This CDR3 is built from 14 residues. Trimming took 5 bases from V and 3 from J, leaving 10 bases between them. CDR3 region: CAISRVRDTGELFF. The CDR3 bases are TGTGCCATCAGTAGAGTCCGGGACACCGGGGAGCTGTTTTTT.